This TCR beta chain was documented in a study of CD8+CD57+ T cells in acquired aplastic anemia. Remarks on this clonotype: Its specificity is unknown.

The study profiled TCR beta VDJ and CDR3 using genomic DNA as template. TCRdb independently ran MiXCR on the reads; one entry per CDR3 protein. The repertoire holds over 150,000 distinct CDR3 sequences, 55% to 65% seen once, with roughly 43% in the top ten. V was pared by 3 bases and J by 1 base, with 11 bases of the junction left unmatched. From germline, CDR1 is MGHDK and CDR2 SYGVNS. The CDR3 totals 17 residues. Study-wide findings and caveats: Fewer than 35 shared CD8+ CDR3s appeared highly expressed within patients' immunodominant clones.

Sequencing was done on patients that had shown CD8+CD57+ cell expansion by flow cytometry. Each of the patients presented with severe acquired aplastic anemia. The chain joins TRBV25-1 to TRBJ2-7, with 8 positions matching TRBD1. Sequencing was carried out using sorted CD4+, CD8+, or CD8+CD57+ T cells (not recorded which) from PBMCs. The source of this sequence is a human donor with aplastic anemia. The CDR3: CASSDRQGASVSYEQYF. CDR3 nucleotides: TGTGCCAGCAGTGACCGCCAGGGGGCTAGTGTTTCCTACGAGCAGTACTTC.